This TCR beta chain stems from a study of cytomegalovirus exposure and HLA in healthy donors. Study-level information: Previous work identified 120 million or so unique TCR beta sequences from 150 million to 200 million T cells.

For this clone: Its cognate antigen is unknown.

From germline, CDR1 is SGHKS and CDR2 YYEKEE (reference sequence). V was cut by 5 bases and J by 5 bases, with 16 bases left in between. The CDR3 contains 14 residues. General study findings and limits: In vitro experiments confirmed that three CMV-associated chains were specific for CMV antigens. Most of the TCR beta V segments (in an earlier analysis) were productive either about 90% or about 30% of the time.

The PCR ran on 60 Vbeta and 13 Jbeta primers. The protocol was immunoSEQ multiplex PCR, while the TCRdb copy is restricted to in-frame clones and leaves out a portion. The data hold about 140,000 clones, with roughly four fifths observed a single time. The sequence was collected from a man between 18 and 35 years old in good health and CMV-seropositive. The chain is built from TRBV5-5 and TRBJ1-1; D is unclear. The sequenced material came from PBMCs. CDR3 bases: TGTGCCAGCAGACCTATCGACGGGGTGACTGAAGCTTTCTTT. Translated, it gives CASRPIDGVTEAFF.